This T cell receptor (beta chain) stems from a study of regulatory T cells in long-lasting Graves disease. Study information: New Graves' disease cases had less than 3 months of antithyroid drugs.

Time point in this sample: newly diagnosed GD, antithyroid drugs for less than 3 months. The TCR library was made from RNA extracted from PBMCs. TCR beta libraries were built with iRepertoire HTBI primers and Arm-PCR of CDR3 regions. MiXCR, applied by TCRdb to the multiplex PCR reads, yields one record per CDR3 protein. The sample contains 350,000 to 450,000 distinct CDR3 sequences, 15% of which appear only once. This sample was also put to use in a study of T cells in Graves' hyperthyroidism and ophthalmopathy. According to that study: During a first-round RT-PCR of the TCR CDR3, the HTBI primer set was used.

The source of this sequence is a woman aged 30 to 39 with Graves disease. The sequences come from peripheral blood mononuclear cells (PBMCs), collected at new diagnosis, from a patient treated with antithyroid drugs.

For the CDR3, the DNA is TGCGCCAGCAGCTTCCAGGGGCTTGGGGAAAAACTGTTTTTT. Translated: CASSFQGLGEKLFF. The rearrangement links TRBV5-1 to TRBJ1-4, with D maybe TRBD1 (6 bases). The germline gives CDR1 SGHRS, CDR2 YFSETQ. This CDR3 comprises 14 residues. V was pared by 2 bases and J by 8 bases, with 13 bases between.